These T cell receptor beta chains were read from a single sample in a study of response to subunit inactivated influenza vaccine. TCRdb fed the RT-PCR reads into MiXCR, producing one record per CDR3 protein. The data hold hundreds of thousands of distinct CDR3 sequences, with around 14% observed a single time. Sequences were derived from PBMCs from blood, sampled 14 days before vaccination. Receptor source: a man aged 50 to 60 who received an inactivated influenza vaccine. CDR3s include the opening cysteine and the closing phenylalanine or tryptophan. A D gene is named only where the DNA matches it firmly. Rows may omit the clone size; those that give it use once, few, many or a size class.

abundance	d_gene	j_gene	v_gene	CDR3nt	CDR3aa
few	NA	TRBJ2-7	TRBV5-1	TGCGCCAGCAGCTTGGGCTCGGACAGCTACGAGCAGTACTTC	CASSLGSDSYEQYF
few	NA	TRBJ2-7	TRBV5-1	TGCGCCAGCAGCCCCTCGCAGGGTAATTACGAGCAGTACTTC	CASSPSQGNYEQYF
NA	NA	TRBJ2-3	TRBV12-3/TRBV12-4	TGTGCCAGCACCCGGACTACCAGCACAGATACGCAGTATTTT	CASTRTTSTDTQYF
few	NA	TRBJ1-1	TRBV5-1	TGCGCCAGCAGCGGAAGGGGGGCGGAACAAGACACTGAAGCTTTCTTT	CASSGRGAEQDTEAFF
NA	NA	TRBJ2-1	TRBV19	TGTGCCAGTAGTATAACTAGGTATGAGCAGTTCTTC	CASSITRYEQFF
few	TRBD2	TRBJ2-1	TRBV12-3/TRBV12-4	TGTGCCAGCAGTTTCAGTCGGGGTCGGGGACTAGCGGAATACAATGAGCAGTTCTTC	CASSFSRGRGLAEYNEQFF
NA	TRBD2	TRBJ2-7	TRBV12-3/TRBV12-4	TGTGCCAGCAGTTTCGCTAGCGGGGGGAGCGGGGAGCAGTACTTC	CASSFASGGSGEQYF
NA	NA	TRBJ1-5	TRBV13	TGTGCCAGCAGCGCGGGACTTAGCAATCAGCCCCAGCATTTT	CASSAGLSNQPQHF
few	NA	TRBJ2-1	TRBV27	TGTGCCAGCAGTTTATATCGGGGTCTTCTATACAATGAGCAGTTCTTC	CASSLYRGLLYNEQFF
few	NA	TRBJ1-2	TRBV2	TGTGCCAGCAGTGATCCCAGAAGGGACGGCTACACCTTC	CASSDPRRDGYTF
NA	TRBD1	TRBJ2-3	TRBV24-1	TGTGCCACCAGTGACCCGGGACAGTCCGGTCCAGATACGCAGTATTTT	CATSDPGQSGPDTQYF
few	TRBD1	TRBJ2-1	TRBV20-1	TGCAGTGCTCAAGACAGGGAACCCTACAATGAGCAGTTCTTC	CSAQDREPYNEQFF
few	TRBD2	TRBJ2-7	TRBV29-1	TGCAGCGTTGCCGGGACTAGCGGAATCTACGAGCAGTACTTC	CSVAGTSGIYEQYF
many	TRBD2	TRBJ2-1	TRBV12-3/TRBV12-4	TGTGCCAGCACTGGACTAGCCCCCTACAATGAGCAGTTCTTC	CASTGLAPYNEQFF
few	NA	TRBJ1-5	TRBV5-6	TGTGCCAGCAGCTTTGGAGCCCTCGATCAGCCCCAGCATTTT	CASSFGALDQPQHF
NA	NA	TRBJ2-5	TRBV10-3	TGTGCCATCAGTCCAGCGGGCCCAGGAGAGACCCAGTACTTC	CAISPAGPGETQYF
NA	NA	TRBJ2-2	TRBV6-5	TGTGCCAGCGTCAACGCATATGGGGAGCTGTTTTTT	CASVNAYGELFF
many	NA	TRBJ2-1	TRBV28	TGTGCCAGCAGTTTGGGGGGCCCTGCTTCCTACAATGAGCAGTTCTTC	CASSLGGPASYNEQFF
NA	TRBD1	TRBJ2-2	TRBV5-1	TGCGCCAGCAGCTTGGATTTTGGGACAGGGGGCAACACCGGGGAGCTGTTTTTT	CASSLDFGTGGNTGELFF
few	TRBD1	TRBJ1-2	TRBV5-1	TGCGCCAGCAGCGGGGTGACAGGGGGCAACTATGGCTACACCTTC	CASSGVTGGNYGYTF
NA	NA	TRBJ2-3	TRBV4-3	TGCGCCAGCAGCCAAGATTTTAGGGGCGCCGGCACAGATACGCAGTATTTT	CASSQDFRGAGTDTQYF
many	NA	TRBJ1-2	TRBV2	TGTGCCAGCAGGGAACAGGGCGGCTATGGCTACACCTTC	CASREQGGYGYTF
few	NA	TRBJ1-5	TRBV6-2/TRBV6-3	TGTGCCAGCAGTTACTCGTCGGGCGGACAGCCCCAGCATTTT	CASSYSSGGQPQHF
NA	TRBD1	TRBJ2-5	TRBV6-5	TGTGCCACCCTCTCTACTCCCGGGACAGGGTTGAAGACCCAGTACTTC	CATLSTPGTGLKTQYF
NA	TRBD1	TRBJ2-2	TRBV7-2	TGTGCCAGCAGCTCCCGGGACAGGGTTAACACCGGGGAGCTGTTTTTT	CASSSRDRVNTGELFF
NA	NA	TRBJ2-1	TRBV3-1	TGTGCCAGCAGCCAAGATCTACCGGGCCAAAGGAAGTTCTTC	CASSQDLPGQRKFF
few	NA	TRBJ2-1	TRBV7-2	TGTGCCAGCAGCCAGACAGCCGGAGGAGCCTACAATGAGCAGTTCTTC	CASSQTAGGAYNEQFF
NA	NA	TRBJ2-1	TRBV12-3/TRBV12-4	TGTGCCAGCAGTCCCGAGACTAGACGGACTAACTATGAGCAGTTCTTC	CASSPETRRTNYEQFF
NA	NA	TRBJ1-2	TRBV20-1	TGCAGTGCTAGAGATCCCCCGGGTGGCTACACCTTC	CSARDPPGGYTF
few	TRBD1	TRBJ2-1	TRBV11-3	TGTGCCAGCAGCCCTGGGACAGGGAATAATGAGCAGTTCTTC	CASSPGTGNNEQFF
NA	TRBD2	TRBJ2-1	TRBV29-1	TGCAGCGGGGGAGGACTAGCGACGGGTGAGCAGTTCTTC	CSGGGLATGEQFF
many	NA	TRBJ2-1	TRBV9	TGTGCCAGCAGCGTAGGGGGGGCCTCCTACAATGAGCAGTTCTTC	CASSVGGASYNEQFF
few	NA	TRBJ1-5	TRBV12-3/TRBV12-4	TGTGCCAGCAGTTTAGCGTCAGTCAGGGTAGGCAATCAGCCCCAGCATTTT	CASSLASVRVGNQPQHF
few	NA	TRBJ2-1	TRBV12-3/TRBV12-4	TGTGCCAGCAGAGCGACCTCGACGCTTTTGGGTGAGCAGTTCTTC	CASRATSTLLGEQFF
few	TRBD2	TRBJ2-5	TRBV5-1	TGCGCCAGCACTCGTCGACTAGCGGGAGAGACCCAGTACTTC	CASTRRLAGETQYF
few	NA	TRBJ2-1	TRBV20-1	TGCAGTGCTAGAGACCCCGGGGGGCTTTACAATGAGCAGTTCTTC	CSARDPGGLYNEQFF
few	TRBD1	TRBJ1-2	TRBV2	TGTGCCAGCAGTGAAATAAAGGGGGCCCCCCTTGGCTACACCTTC	CASSEIKGAPLGYTF
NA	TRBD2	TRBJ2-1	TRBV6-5	TGTGCCAGCAGTTACAGACTAGCACTCAATGAGCAGTTCTTC	CASSYRLALNEQFF
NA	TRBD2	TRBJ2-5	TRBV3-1	TGTGCCAGCAGCCAAGTGGGACTAGCGGGATTTAAAGAGACCCAGTACTTC	CASSQVGLAGFKETQYF
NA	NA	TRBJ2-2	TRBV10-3	TGTGCCATCAGTGAAGGAACAGGGACGGGGCCCGGGGAGCTGTTTTTT	CAISEGTGTGPGELFF
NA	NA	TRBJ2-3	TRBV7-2	TGTGCCAGCAGCTTCGACCTCGGAGATACGCAGTATTTT	CASSFDLGDTQYF
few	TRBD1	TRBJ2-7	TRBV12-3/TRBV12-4	TGTGCCAGCAGCCCCGCCCGCCGGGACAGGGAGTACTTC	CASSPARRDREYF
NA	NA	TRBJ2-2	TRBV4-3	TGCGCCAGCAGCCAAGATACGGCGGGCGGGGAGCTGTTTTTT	CASSQDTAGGELFF
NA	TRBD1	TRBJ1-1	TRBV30	TGTGCCTGGAGTGCTGGGACAGGGGGGATGAACACTGAAGCTTTCTTT	CAWSAGTGGMNTEAFF
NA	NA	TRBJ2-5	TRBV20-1	TGCAGTGCCGCCTTTGACGGGAGTGGGGCAGGGACCCAGTACTTC	CSAAFDGSGAGTQYF
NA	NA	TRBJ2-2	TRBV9	TGTGCCAGCAGCGTAGAGCCTCAATCGCACGGCGGGGAGCTGTTTTTT	CASSVEPQSHGGELFF
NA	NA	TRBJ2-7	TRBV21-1	TGTGCCAGCAGCAAGGAGACGGGGGAATGGCCTCCCCACGAGCAGTACTTC	CASSKETGEWPPHEQYF
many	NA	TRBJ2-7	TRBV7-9	TGTGCCAGCAGCTTCACAGGATCCTACGAGCAGTACTTC	CASSFTGSYEQYF
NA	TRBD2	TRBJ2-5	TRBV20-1	TGCAGTGCAGCCGGGACTAGCGGGGTCCAAGAGACCCAGTACTTC	CSAAGTSGVQETQYF
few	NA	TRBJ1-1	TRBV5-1	TGCGCCAGCAGCTTGGGGCTCCAAATGAACACTGAAGCTTTCTTT	CASSLGLQMNTEAFF
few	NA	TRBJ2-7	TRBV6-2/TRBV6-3	TGTGCCAGCACCAATAACGAGTACGAGCAGTACTTC	CASTNNEYEQYF
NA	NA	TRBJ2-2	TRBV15	TGTGCCACCAGCAGAGAGGGGGGCACCGGGGAGCTGTTTTTT	CATSREGGTGELFF
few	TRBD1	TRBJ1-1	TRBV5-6	TGTGCCAGCAGCTTGGTTGACAGGGATCGGGCTTTCTTT	CASSLVDRDRAFF
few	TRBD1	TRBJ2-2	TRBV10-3	TGTGCCATCAGTGAGTCCCGGGACAGGGACGGGGAGCTGTTTTTT	CAISESRDRDGELFF
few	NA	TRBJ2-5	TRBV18	TGTGCCAGCTCACCTCTGGGTTCCCGAGAGACCCAGTACTTC	CASSPLGSRETQYF